Listed below are T cell receptor beta chains from one sample, sequenced in a study of cytomegalovirus exposure and HLA in healthy donors. Using immunoSEQ multiplex PCR, the repertoire was profiled, and TCRdb retains in-frame clones only, with some absent. The repertoire holds about 160,000 clones, with about two thirds as singletons. Sequencing input: PBMCs. Source of these receptors: a woman aged 18-30 years in good health and CMV-seropositive. The CDR3 runs from the conserved cysteine through the conserved F or W. A D gene is named only where the DNA matches it firmly. Part of the rows lack a size; the others show once, few, many or a class for expanded clones.

v_call	j_call	d_call	clone_size	cdr3_nt	cdr3_aa
TRBV11-2	TRBJ2-6	.	.	TGTGCCAGCAGCCTAGAGGTACAGTCTGGGGCCAACGTCCTGACTTTC	CASSLEVQSGANVLTF
TRBV4-1	TRBJ2-7	TRBD2	.	TGCGCCAGCAGCCTTATAACCGGGACTAGCGACTACGAGCAGTACTTC	CASSLITGTSDYEQYF
TRBV30	TRBJ1-1	.	.	TGTGCCTGGAGTCCGGACTCCCCCGAAGCTTTCTTT	CAWSPDSPEAFF
TRBV7-8	TRBJ2-3	.	.	TGTGCCAGCAGCTTAGGCCTCTGGCTAGGTACGCAGTATTTT	CASSLGLWLGTQYF
TRBV29-1	TRBJ2-3	.	.	TGCAGCGTTGAAGATAGAACAGATACGCAGTATTTT	CSVEDRTDTQYF
TRBV5-6	TRBJ1-5	.	.	TGTGCCAGCAGCTCCTTCAATCAGCCCCAGCATTTT	CASSSFNQPQHF
TRBV19	TRBJ1-4	TRBD1	.	TGTGCCAGTAGCCGGGACAGGGGAGCAACTAATGAAAAACTGTTTTTT	CASSRDRGATNEKLFF
TRBV30	TRBJ1-3	.	.	TGTGCCTGGAGTCGATACTCGGTGCCCCAGACTCTGGGTAACATATATTTT	CAWSRYSVPQTLGNIYF
TRBV5-8	TRBJ2-7	TRBD2	.	TGTGCCAGCAGCTTGGCGGGCGGGAGGGCCGTCTTCGAGCAGTACTTC	CASSLAGGRAVFEQYF
TRBV7-9	TRBJ2-3	TRBD1	.	TGTGCCAGCAGCGTAACAGGGGGGAGAAGCACAGATACGCAGTATTTT	CASSVTGGRSTDTQYF
TRBV30	TRBJ1-2	TRBD1	.	TGTGCCTGGAGTGGACAGGGGAACTATGGCTACACCTTC	CAWSGQGNYGYTF
TRBV7-9	TRBJ1-2	.	.	TGTACCAGCAGCGTATGGGAGGATGGCTACACCTTC	CTSSVWEDGYTF
TRBV25-1	TRBJ1-2	.	.	TGTGCCAGCAGTGACAGGGACTATGGCTACACCTTC	CASSDRDYGYTF
TRBV11-2	TRBJ2-5	.	few	TGTGCCAGCAGCTTCGAGGATCGAGAGACCCAGTACTTC	CASSFEDRETQYF
TRBV18	TRBJ1-2	TRBD1	.	TGTGCCAGCTCCCCTGGACAGGGACCGGGAGGCTACACCTTC	CASSPGQGPGGYTF
TRBV4-3	TRBJ1-3	.	few	TGCGCCAGCAGCCAAGATGCGGGGAGGGGTGGGAACACCATATATTTT	CASSQDAGRGGNTIYF
TRBV27	TRBJ2-3	TRBD2	.	TGTGCCAGCAGCAAGCCAAGCGGGAGGGCTTTCACAGATACGCAGTATTTT	CASSKPSGRAFTDTQYF
TRBV28	TRBJ1-1	.	.	TGTGCCAGCAGTTTGGCCAGGCAAGCTTTCTTT	CASSLARQAFF
TRBV19	TRBJ1-5	.	few	TGTGCCAGTACCGCAGACAGGCTTAGCAATCAGCCCCAGCATTTT	CASTADRLSNQPQHF
TRBV7-8	TRBJ1-5	.	.	TGTGCCAGCAGCTTAACCGCCAGTCAGCCCCAGCATTTT	CASSLTASQPQHF
TRBV5-1	TRBJ2-1	TRBD2	.	TGCGCCAGCAGCTCTCGGCGGGCGGGGGGGTCCAGGAATGAGCAGTTCTTC	CASSSRRAGGSRNEQFF
TRBV19	TRBJ1-1	TRBD1	.	TGTGCCAGTAAAGACAGGGGGGAATGGACTGAAGCTTTCTTT	CASKDRGEWTEAFF
TRBV27	TRBJ1-5	.	few	TGTGCCAGCAGTCCACAGGGTAGCAATCAGCCCCAGCATTTT	CASSPQGSNQPQHF
TRBV18	TRBJ2-2	.	few	TGTGCCAGCTCACCACTGGTAGGATCTAACAGTCCTACCGGGGAGCTGTTTTTT	CASSPLVGSNSPTGELFF
TRBV6-1	TRBJ2-7	.	.	TGTGCCAGCAGTGAAGCGGTGGCAGGGTCCGAGCAGTACTTC	CASSEAVAGSEQYF
TRBV27	TRBJ2-7	TRBD1	once	TGTGCCAGCAGTTTAGGACAGGGTGACGGGTACGAGCAGTACTTC	CASSLGQGDGYEQYF
TRBV5-5	TRBJ2-7	.	.	TGTGCCAGCAGCTTGGCGGCCACAGGCCCCTACGAGCAGTACTTC	CASSLAATGPYEQYF
TRBV6-5	TRBJ2-1	TRBD2	.	TGTGCCAGCAGTCCGGGACTAGGACGGGAGCAGTTCTTC	CASSPGLGREQFF
TRBV18	TRBJ1-3	.	few	TGTGCCAGCTCACCACCGGCAGGGTCTGGTGGAAACACCATATATTTT	CASSPPAGSGGNTIYF
TRBV7-3	TRBJ1-2	TRBD1	.	TGTGCCAGCAGCTTAGGGACAGGGGTAAACTATGGCTACACCTTC	CASSLGTGVNYGYTF
TRBV5-1	TRBJ2-3	.	.	TGCGCCAGCAGCTTACAGGGTATCGGCACAGATACGCAGTATTTT	CASSLQGIGTDTQYF
TRBV21-1	TRBJ1-5	.	.	TGTGCCAGCAGCAAAGAGAGCGAGACCCCCTTCAAGCCCCAGCATTTT	CASSKESETPFKPQHF
TRBV29-1	TRBJ1-2	.	.	TGCAGCGTTGAAGATCAAGCGGGCGACTATGGCTACACCTTC	CSVEDQAGDYGYTF
TRBV27	TRBJ1-2	TRBD1	few	TGTGCCAGAAGGACAGGGGGACCCAATGGCTACACCTTC	CARRTGGPNGYTF
TRBV7-9	TRBJ1-1	.	.	TGTGCCAGCAGCCCTGACCGGGGTGAAGCTTTCTTT	CASSPDRGEAFF
TRBV6-5	TRBJ2-7	.	.	TGTGCCAGCAGTTACGGGGCTGAGTACGAGCAGTACTTC	CASSYGAEYEQYF
TRBV6-1	TRBJ2-5	.	.	TGTGCCAGCAAGATGAACCGAGGTCTGGAGACCCAGTACTTC	CASKMNRGLETQYF
TRBV19	TRBJ1-1	.	.	TGTGCTTCACTCTTAAACGGGGGGTCGAACACTGAAGCTTTCTTT	CASLLNGGSNTEAFF
TRBV30	TRBJ1-1	TRBD1	.	TGTGCCTGGAGGCTCGGACAGGAGAACACTGAAGCTTTCTTT	CAWRLGQENTEAFF
TRBV19	TRBJ2-7	TRBD1	.	TGTGCCAGTAGTTCCCGGGACAGTTTCTGGAGCGAGCAGTACTTC	CASSSRDSFWSEQYF
TRBV5-4	TRBJ1-4	TRBD1	.	TGTGCCGGCAGCCCATACCCGGACAGGGTCAGTGAAAAACTGTTTTTT	CAGSPYPDRVSEKLFF
TRBV7-2	TRBJ2-6	.	few	TGTGCCAGCAGCTTAGCCCCTCAGATGACACTTTTCTCTGGGGCCAACGTCCTGACTTTC	CASSLAPQMTLFSGANVLTF
TRBV19	TRBJ1-3	TRBD1	.	TGTGCCAGTACGAGACAGGGGGATATTTCTGGAAACACCATATATTTT	CASTRQGDISGNTIYF
TRBV9	TRBJ2-5	.	.	TGTGCCAGCAGCGTAGATTTGGCGGGAGAGACCCAGTACTTC	CASSVDLAGETQYF
TRBV11-2	TRBJ1-1	TRBD1	.	TGTGCCAGCAGCTTAACCGACAGGGCCTACACTGAAGCTTTCTTT	CASSLTDRAYTEAFF